The clone carrying this T cell receptor beta chain showed up many times. Its antigen is as yet unknown. Sequencing ends 3 residues short of the CDR3 end; the germline J gene provides the rest. Equal genomic DNA amounts from CVID and control samples were sequenced. Generated by immunoSEQ multiplex PCR, the TCRdb table keeps only in-frame clones and is missing some. Altogether about 66,000 clones were found in the sample, and no singletons occur. Both groups were predominantly of Caucasian heritage. The sample originates from a study of T cell clonality in common variable immunodeficiency. Study-wide results and caveats: CVID subjects showed higher TCRbeta clonality than healthy controls. Common variable immunodeficiency TCR beta sequences reportedly had fewer deletions and N-nucleotide insertions.

The CDR3 extends over 16 amino acids. The junction had 13 bases not matched to a gene; V was cut back by 5 bases and J by 6 bases. Looked up from germline, CDR1 is PRHDT and CDR2 is FYEKMQ (reference sequence). Sequenced sample: peripheral blood mononuclear cells. This sequence was found in a person between 18 and 69 years old in good health. The rearrangement joins TRBV13 to TRBJ2-7; TRBD2 aligns across 10 bases. The sequenced CDR3 bases are TGTGCCAGCAGCACGGTCGGACTAGCGGATTTTGGCGAG. Translating gives CASSTVGLADFGE. The complete CDR3 reads CASSTVGLADFGEQYF.